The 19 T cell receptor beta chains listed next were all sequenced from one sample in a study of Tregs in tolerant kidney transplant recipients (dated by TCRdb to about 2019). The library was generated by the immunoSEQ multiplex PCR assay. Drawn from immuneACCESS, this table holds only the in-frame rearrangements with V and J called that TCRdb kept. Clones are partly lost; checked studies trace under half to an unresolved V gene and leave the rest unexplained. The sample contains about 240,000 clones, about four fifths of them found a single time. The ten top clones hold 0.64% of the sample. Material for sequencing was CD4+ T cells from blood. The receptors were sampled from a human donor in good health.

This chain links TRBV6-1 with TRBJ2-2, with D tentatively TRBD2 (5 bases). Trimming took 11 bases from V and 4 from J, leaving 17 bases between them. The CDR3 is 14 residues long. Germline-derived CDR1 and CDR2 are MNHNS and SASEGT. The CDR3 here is CAVGLIKFTGELFF. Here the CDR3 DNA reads TGTGCCGTTGGACTCATCAAATTCACCGGGGAGCTGTTTTTT.

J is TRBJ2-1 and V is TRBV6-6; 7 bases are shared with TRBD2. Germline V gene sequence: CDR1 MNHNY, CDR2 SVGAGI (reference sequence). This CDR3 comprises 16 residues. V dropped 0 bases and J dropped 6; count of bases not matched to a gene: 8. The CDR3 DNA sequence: TGTGCCAGCAGTTACTCCAAAGGACTAGTCGGCAATGAGCAGTTCTTC. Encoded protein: CASSYSKGLVGNEQFF.

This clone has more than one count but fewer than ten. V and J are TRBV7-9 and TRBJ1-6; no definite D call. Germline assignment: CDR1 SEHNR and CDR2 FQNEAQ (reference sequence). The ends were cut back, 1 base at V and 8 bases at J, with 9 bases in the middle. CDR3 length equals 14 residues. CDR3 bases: TGTGCCAGCAGCTTAGGCCGAAGCCATTCACCCCTCCACTTT. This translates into CASSLGRSHSPLHF.

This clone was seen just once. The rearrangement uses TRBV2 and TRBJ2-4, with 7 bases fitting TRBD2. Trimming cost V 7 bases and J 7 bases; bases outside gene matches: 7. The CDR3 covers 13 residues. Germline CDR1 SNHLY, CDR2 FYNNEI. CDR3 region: CASTLGGNNIQYF. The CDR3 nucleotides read TGTGCCAGCACCCTGGGGGGGAATAACATTCAGTACTTC. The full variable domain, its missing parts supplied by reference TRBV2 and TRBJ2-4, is EPEVTQTPSHQVTQMGQEVILRCVPISNHLYFYWYRQILGQKVEFLVSFYNNEISEKSEIFDDQFSVERPDGSNFTLKIRSTKLEDSAMYFCASTLGGNNIQYFGAGTRLSVL.

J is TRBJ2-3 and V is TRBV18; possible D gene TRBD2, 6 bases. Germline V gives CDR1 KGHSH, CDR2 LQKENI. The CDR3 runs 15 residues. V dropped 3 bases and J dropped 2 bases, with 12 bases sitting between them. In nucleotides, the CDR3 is TGTGCCAGCTCACCTAGGGCGGGACCCACAGATACGCAGTATTTT. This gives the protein CASSPRAGPTDTQYF.

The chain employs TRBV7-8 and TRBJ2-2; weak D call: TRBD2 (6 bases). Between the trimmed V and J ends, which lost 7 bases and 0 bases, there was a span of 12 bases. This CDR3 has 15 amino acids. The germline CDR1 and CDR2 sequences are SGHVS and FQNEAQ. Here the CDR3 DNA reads TGTGCCAGCACCCTTAGCGGAACGAACACCGGGGAGCTGTTTTTT. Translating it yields CASTLSGTNTGELFF. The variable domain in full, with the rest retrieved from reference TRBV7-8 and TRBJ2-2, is GAGVSQSPRYKVAKRGQDVALRCDPISGHVSLFWYQQALGQGPEFLTYFQNEAQLDKSGLPSDRFFAERPEGSVSTLKIQRTQQEDSAVYLCASTLSGTNTGELFFGEGSRLTVL.

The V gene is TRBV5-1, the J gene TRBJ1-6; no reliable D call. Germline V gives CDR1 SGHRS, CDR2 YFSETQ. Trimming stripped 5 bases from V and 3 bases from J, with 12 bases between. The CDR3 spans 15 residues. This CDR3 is CASSPTGIYNSPLHF. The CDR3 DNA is TGCGCCAGCAGTCCCACGGGGATCTATAATTCACCCCTCCACTTT.

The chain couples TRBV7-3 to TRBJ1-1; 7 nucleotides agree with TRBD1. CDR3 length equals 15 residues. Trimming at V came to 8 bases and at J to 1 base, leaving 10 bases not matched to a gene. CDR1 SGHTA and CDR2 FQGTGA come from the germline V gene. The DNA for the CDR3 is TGTGCCAGCCAACGGACAGGAGAACCGAACACTGAAGCTTTCTTT. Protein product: CASQRTGEPNTEAFF.

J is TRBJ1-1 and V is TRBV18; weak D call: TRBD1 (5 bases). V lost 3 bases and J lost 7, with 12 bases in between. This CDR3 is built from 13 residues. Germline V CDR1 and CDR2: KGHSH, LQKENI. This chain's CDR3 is CASSPGVGDEAFF. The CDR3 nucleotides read TGTGCCAGCTCACCGGGGGTCGGGGATGAAGCTTTCTTT.

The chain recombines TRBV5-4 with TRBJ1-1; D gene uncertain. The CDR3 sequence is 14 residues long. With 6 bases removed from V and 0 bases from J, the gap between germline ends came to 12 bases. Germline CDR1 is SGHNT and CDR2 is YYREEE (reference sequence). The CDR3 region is CASTDSTVNTEAFF. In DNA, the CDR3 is TGTGCCAGCACCGACTCGACGGTGAACACTGAAGCTTTCTTT.

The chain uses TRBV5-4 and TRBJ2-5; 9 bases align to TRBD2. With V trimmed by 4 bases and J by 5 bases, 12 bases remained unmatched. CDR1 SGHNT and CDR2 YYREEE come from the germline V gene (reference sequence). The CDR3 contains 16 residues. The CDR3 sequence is CASSAPPAGGQETQYF. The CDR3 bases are TGTGCCAGCAGCGCCCCACCGGCGGGGGGGCAGGAGACCCAGTACTTC.

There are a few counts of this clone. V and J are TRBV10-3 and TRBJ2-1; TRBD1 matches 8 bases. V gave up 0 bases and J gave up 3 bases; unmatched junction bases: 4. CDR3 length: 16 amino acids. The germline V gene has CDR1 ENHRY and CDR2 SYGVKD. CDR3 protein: CAISESADRGYNEQFF. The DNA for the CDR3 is TGTGCCATCAGTGAGTCGGCTGACAGGGGCTACAATGAGCAGTTCTTC.

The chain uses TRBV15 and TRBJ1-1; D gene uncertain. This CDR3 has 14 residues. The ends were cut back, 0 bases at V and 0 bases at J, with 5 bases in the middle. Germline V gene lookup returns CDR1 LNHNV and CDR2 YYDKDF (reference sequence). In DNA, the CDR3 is TGTGCCACCAGCAGAGATATGGTGAACACTGAAGCTTTCTTT. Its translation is CATSRDMVNTEAFF.

The CDR3 reads CANRGDTLYGELFF. CDR3 sequence (DNA): TGTGCCAACAGGGGCGACACGCTATACGGGGAGCTGTTTTTT. The chain recombines TRBV2 with TRBJ2-2; 7 bases agree with TRBD1. CDR1 is SNHLY, CDR2 FYNNEI, per germline. This CDR3 comprises 14 residues. Trimming cost V 10 bases and J 7 bases; bases outside gene matches: 12.

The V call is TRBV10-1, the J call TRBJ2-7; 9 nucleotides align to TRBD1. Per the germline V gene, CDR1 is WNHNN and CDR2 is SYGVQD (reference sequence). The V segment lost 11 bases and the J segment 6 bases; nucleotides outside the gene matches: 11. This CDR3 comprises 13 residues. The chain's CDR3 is CASSRDRDLEQYF. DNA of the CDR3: TGCGCCTCATCCCGGGACAGGGACCTCGAGCAGTACTTC.

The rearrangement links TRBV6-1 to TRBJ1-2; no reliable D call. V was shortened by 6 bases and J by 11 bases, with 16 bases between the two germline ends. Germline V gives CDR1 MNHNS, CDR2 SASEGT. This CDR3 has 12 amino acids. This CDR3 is CASSRPSPRYTF. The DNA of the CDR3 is TGTGCCAGCAGCCGCCCGAGCCCGAGGTACACCTTC.

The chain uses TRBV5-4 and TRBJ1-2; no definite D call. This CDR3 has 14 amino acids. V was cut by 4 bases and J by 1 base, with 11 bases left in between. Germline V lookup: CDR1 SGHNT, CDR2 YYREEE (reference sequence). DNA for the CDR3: TGTGCCAGCAGCGTAGGACCGATTAACTATGGCTACACCTTC. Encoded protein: CASSVGPINYGYTF.

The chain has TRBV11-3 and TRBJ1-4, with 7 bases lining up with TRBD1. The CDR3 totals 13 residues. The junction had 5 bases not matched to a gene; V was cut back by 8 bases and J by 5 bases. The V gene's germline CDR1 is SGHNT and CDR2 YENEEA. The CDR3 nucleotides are TGTGCCAGCCAGGGGGGTCCAAATGAAAAACTGTTTTTT. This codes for CASQGGPNEKLFF.

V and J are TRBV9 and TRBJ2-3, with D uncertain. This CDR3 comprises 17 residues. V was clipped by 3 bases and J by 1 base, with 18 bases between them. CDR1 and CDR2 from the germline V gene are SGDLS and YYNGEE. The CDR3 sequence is CASSAQATGWGTDTQYF. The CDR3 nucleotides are TGTGCCAGCAGCGCACAAGCGACTGGATGGGGCACAGATACGCAGTATTTT.